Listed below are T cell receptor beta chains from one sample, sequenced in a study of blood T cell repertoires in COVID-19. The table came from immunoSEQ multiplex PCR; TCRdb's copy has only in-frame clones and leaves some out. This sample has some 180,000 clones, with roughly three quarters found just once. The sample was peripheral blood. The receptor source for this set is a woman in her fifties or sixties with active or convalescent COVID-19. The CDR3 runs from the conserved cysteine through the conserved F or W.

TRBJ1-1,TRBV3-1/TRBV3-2,CASSHPMNTEAFF
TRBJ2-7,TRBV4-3,CASSLGGGGSYEQYF
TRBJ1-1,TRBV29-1,CSVEETDLNTEAFF
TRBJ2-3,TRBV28,CASSLYGSSTDTQYF
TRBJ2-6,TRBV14,CASSQMRLMIRVSGANVLTF
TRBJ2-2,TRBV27,CASSLGWGGGFGTGELFF
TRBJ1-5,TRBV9,CASSVGTGDGQPQHF
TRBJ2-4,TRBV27,CASSLTGGKNIQYF
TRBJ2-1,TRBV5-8,CASSRTLLAGDNNEQFF
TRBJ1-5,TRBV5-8,CASKGLPNQPQHF
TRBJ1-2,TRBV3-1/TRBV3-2,CASSQAVGGHYGYTF
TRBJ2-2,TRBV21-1,CASSKFRAGTANTGELFF
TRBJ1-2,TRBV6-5,CASSSGIATWGYTF
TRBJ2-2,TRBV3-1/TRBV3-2,CASSQLLQGNTGELFF
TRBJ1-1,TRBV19,CASSFQTGVATEAFF
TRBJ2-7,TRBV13,CASSSSQGRYEQYF
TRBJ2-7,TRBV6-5,CASSTASGSSYEQYF
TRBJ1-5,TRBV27,CASSLRAGGSNQPQHF
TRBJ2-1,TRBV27,CASSLPTSGRLGYNEQFF
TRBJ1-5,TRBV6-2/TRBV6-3,CASSWDTSNQPQHF
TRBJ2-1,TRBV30,CAWQLSSYNEQFF
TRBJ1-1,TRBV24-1,CATSEGRGRAFF
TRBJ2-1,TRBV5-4,CASSWDSSGGHNEQFF
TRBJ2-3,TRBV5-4,CASHKTGTSGVDTQYF
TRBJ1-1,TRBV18,CASSPGTSGRGFTEAFF
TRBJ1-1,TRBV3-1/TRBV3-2,CASSLQGPGEAFF
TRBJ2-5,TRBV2,CASSATGDWKETQYF
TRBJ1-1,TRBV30,CAWTQGGTEAFF
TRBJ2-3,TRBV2,CASSEGGARTDTQYF
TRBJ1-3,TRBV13,CASSLGGQGGNTIYF
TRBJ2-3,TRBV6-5,CASRGARLAEDTQYF
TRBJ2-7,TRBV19,CASSPRGFHEQYF
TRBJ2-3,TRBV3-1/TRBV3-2,CASRSSGSTDTQYF
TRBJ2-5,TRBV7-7,CASSPGLAGVQETQYF